The present T cell receptor beta chain was sequenced within a study of blood T cell repertoires in COVID-19. Study at large: Acute and convalescent COVID-19 specimens originated in the United States, Italy and Spain. PBMCs, B-cell-depleted T cells, or T cells were the source of the cDNA or gDNA that made up the material.

Recovery among Cohort 3 donors was established by two negative PCRs, clearance, or symptom resolution. Source study methods: Estimation of nucleated cell counts relied on the amplification of reference gene primers. Data came from immunoSEQ multiplex PCR; TCRdb stores just in-frame clones and leaves some out. For V, J and clone size, that table is used; D and trimming come from the DNA. Of about 330,000 clones detected, over 75% appear once; the ten largest clones hold about 5%. Germline CDR1 and CDR2: ENHRY and SYGVKD. V was clipped by 7 bases and J by 10 bases, with 17 bases between them. The CDR3 covers 13 residues.

This TCR was sampled from a man aged 25-45 years who had recovered from COVID-19. The gene calls are TRBV10-3 and TRBJ2-1; tentative D call: TRBD1 (6 bases). The sequenced sample was PBMCs or T cells enriched from blood (not recorded which). CDR3 bases: TGTGCCATCAACCAACAGGGTGCAGGCGAGCAGTTCTTC. It yields the protein CAINQQGAGEQFF.